What follows describes a single TCR beta chain. These data come from a study of T cells expressing NK-cell markers. Using the 5' RACE reads, TCRdb records one entry per CDR3 protein without DNA. There are around 550,000 distinct CDR3 sequences in the sample, with 3% to 4.5% held by the top ten. The CDR3 extends over 16 amino acids. Germline assignment: CDR1 LGHNA and CDR2 YNFKEQ. The TCR comes from a man younger than 30 in good health. Sequenced sample: blood T cells: a sorted CD56 or NKG2C T cell subset, CD4+ or CD8+ T cells, or bulk PBMC T cells (not recorded which). J is TRBJ2-3 and V is TRBV4-2. The CDR3 sequence is CASSQAQTRSTDTQYF.